This T cell receptor (beta chain) was identified in a study of blood T cell repertoires in COVID-19. Study-level background: Whether acute or convalescent, the COVID-19 samples came from the United States, Italy and Spain. T cells, B-cell-depleted T cells, or PBMCs provided the cDNA or gDNA that served as material.

The length of the CDR3 is 15 residues. Per germline, CDR1 LGHNA and CDR2 YNFKEQ. V was shortened by 1 base and J by 4 bases, with 10 bases between the two germline ends. Authors' analysis steps: The assay estimated nucleated cells by amplifying reference gene primers. TCRdb's table, derived via immunoSEQ multiplex PCR, lists solely in-frame clones and lacks some. V, J and clone size were drawn from that table, and D and trimming were deduced from the DNA. The profile shows 210,000 or so clones, around four fifths of them singletons. Sequenced sample: peripheral blood. V is TRBV4-2 and J is TRBJ2-2; weak D call: TRBD2 (5 bases). This receptor was identified in a woman at least 80 years old with active or convalescent COVID-19. This CDR3 is CASSQGGLSTGELFF. The CDR3 DNA is TGTGCCAGCAGCCAAGGAGGGCTCTCCACCGGGGAGCTGTTTTTT.